These 21 T cell receptor beta chains originate from one sample sequenced in a study of CD8 T cells in ankylosing spondylitis. Each CDR3 protein gets one entry after TCRdb re-called the 5' RACE reads with MiXCR. Of 400,000 or so distinct CDR3 sequences in the sample, around 26% were seen once. Regarding the study as a whole: A TCR beta motif of under ten highly homologous variants appeared characteristic of ankylosing spondylitis blood.

The antigens these receptors bind are not known. Sequencing input: blood, either unsorted or a sorted T cell fraction (not recorded which). Receptors were obtained from a male donor with ankylosing spondylitis.

The chain carries TRBV10-3 and TRBJ2-3; D remains unclear. The CDR3 runs 15 residues. Per germline, CDR1 ENHRY and CDR2 SYGVKD. Trimming pared 9 bases from V and 2 bases from J, leaving 18 bases between. The CDR3 nucleotides are TGTGCCATTAAAAAGGACCCGAATCCCACAGATACGCAGTATTTT. Translated: CAIKKDPNPTDTQYF.

The chain carries TRBV5-1 and TRBJ1-1; TRBD1 might be the D (5 bases). The CDR3 loop spans 14 amino acids. Trimming took 0 bases from V and 1 from J, leaving 7 bases between them. Germline lookup yields CDR1 SGHRS and CDR2 YFSETQ. Here the CDR3 reads CASSLVRENTEAFF. CDR3 DNA: TGCGCCAGCAGCTTGGTCAGGGAGAACACTGAAGCTTTCTTT.

CDR3 region: CASSLKGQTNQPQHF. CDR3 nucleotide sequence: TGTGCCAGCAGTCTGAAGGGACAGACAAATCAGCCCCAGCATTTT. The chain employs TRBV3-1 and TRBJ1-5; 7 bases match TRBD1. The CDR3 runs 15 residues. The V and J ends lost 6 bases and 4 bases, in that order; junction bases with no gene match: 9. CDR1 is LGHDT and CDR2 is YNNKEL in the germline V gene (reference sequence).

The chain recombines TRBV12-3 or TRBV12-4 with TRBJ2-3, with D unresolved. The V gene lost 2 bases and the J gene lost 6 bases, with 15 bases spanning the gap. The CDR3 totals 15 residues. CDR3 region: CASSLHSRPSDTQYF. The CDR3 region has the DNA TGTGCCAGCAGTTTACACTCCCGCCCTAGTGATACGCAGTATTTT.

CDR3 sequence reads: CASSGTGGRQPQHF. The DNA for the CDR3 is TGTGCCAGCAGTGGGACAGGGGGCAGGCAGCCCCAGCATTTT. The chain couples TRBV25-1 to TRBJ1-5; TRBD1 matches at 11 bases. The V gene's germline CDR1 is MGHDK and CDR2 SYGVNS. V shed 4 bases, J shed 7 bases, and the junction held 3 bases outside the gene matches. This CDR3 is built from 14 residues.

This clonotype was recorded a few times. The chain uses TRBV10-3 and TRBJ2-5; possibly TRBD1 or TRBD2 for D (5 bases each). The germline V gene has CDR1 ENHRY and CDR2 SYGVKD. The V and J ends lost 4 bases and 4 bases respectively, with 10 bases between them. The CDR3 spans 13 residues. In DNA, the CDR3 is TGTGCCATCAGTGGACGGGACCCAGAGACCCAGTACTTC. Translating it yields CAISGRDPETQYF.

The J gene is TRBJ2-1, the V gene TRBV7-2, with TRBD2 matching over 13 bases. The CDR3 has 14 amino acids. The V gene end was trimmed by 5 bases and the J gene end by 15 bases; junction bases not matched to a gene: 10. Germline V gene data show CDR1 as SGHTA and CDR2 as FQGNSA. The CDR3 nucleotides read TGTGCCAGCAGCCGAAGGACTAGCGGGAGCCCCGGGTTCTTC. Its protein product is CASSRRTSGSPGFF.

This chain joins TRBV10-2 and TRBJ1-6; 7 bases align to TRBD1. Germline V CDR1 and CDR2: WSHSY, SAAADI. The length of the CDR3 is 16 residues. Trimming at V came to 0 bases and at J to 7 bases, leaving 6 bases not matched to a gene. As DNA, the CDR3 is TGCGCCAGCAGTGAGTCCCCAGGGGGGGCCAATTCACCCCTCCACTTT. It codes for CASSESPGGANSPLHF.

This clonotype showed up just a few times. V and J are TRBV12-3 or TRBV12-4 and TRBJ2-2; possibly TRBD1 for D (5 bases). The CDR3 runs to 15 residues. Trimming left V 3 bases short and J 5 bases short, with 13 bases between. The CDR3 sequence: CASSLPQGGTGELFF. For the CDR3, the DNA is TGTGCCAGCAGTTTGCCCCAGGGTGGTACCGGGGAGCTGTTTTTT.

This chain links TRBV5-8 with TRBJ2-1, with a tentative D call TRBD1 (6 bases). There are 15 residues in the CDR3. Germline CDR1 is SGHTS and CDR2 is YDEGEE. Trimming cost V 0 bases and J 4 bases, with 11 bases left between them. CDR3 nucleotide sequence: TGTGCCAGCAGCTTGGGGGACAACCGATACAATGAGCAGTTCTTC. Residues: CASSLGDNRYNEQFF.

This clonotype occurred a few times. J is TRBJ1-5 and V is TRBV2; D is perhaps TRBD1 (5 bases). Per the germline V gene, CDR1 is SNHLY and CDR2 is FYNNEI. The CDR3 has 15 residues. Trimming stripped 0 bases from V and 7 bases from J, with 13 bases between. The CDR3 DNA reads TGTGCCAGCAGTGAAGCTTCGGGACGGAGCCAGCCCCAGCATTTT. The encoded protein is CASSEASGRSQPQHF.

This clonotype showed up just a few times. This chain links TRBV11-2 with TRBJ2-2, with D tentatively TRBD1 or TRBD2 (6 bases each). CDR1 SGHAT and CDR2 FQNNGV come from the germline V gene. V lost 1 base to trimming and J lost 2 bases, with 14 bases between them. The length of the CDR3 is 17 residues. This CDR3 is CASSLGWGALNTGELFF. Here the CDR3 DNA reads TGTGCCAGCAGCTTAGGTTGGGGGGCCTTAAACACCGGGGAGCTGTTTTTT.

In its sample, this clonotype was seen a few times. This chain uses TRBV7-9 with TRBJ1-1; perhaps TRBD1 as D (5 bases). Germline values: CDR1 SEHNR, CDR2 FQNEAQ (reference sequence). V was shortened by 0 bases and J by 8 bases, with 10 bases between the two germline ends. The CDR3 consists of 13 residues. CDR3 in DNA: TGTGCCAGCAGCTTAGCGTTTCAGGGCGAAGCTTTCTTT. Residues: CASSLAFQGEAFF.

The chain recombines TRBV5-1 with TRBJ1-1; D perhaps matches TRBD1 (5 bases). This CDR3 is 14 amino acids long. V lost 4 bases and J 7 bases, leaving 17 bases between the germline ends. The germline CDR1 and CDR2 sequences are SGHRS and YFSETQ. As DNA, the CDR3 is TGCGCCAGCAGCGCGACAGACTTTGCTGGTGAAGCTTTCTTT. This sequence encodes CASSATDFAGEAFF.

The rearrangement links TRBV12-3 or TRBV12-4 to TRBJ2-1; 7 bases are a match to TRBD2. The V and J ends lost 3 bases and 6 bases, in that order; junction bases with no gene match: 8. This CDR3 comprises 15 residues. This chain's CDR3 is CASSLRSGGINEQFF. The DNA for the CDR3 is TGTGCCAGCAGTTTGAGGTCGGGAGGAATCAATGAGCAGTTCTTC.

The V and J genes are TRBV5-1 and TRBJ2-2; 10 positions match TRBD2. Germline CDR1 reads SGHRS; CDR2 reads YFSETQ. The CDR3 is made up of 18 amino acids. With 0 bases clipped from V and 4 bases from J, the junction kept 9 bases outside the gene matches. The CDR3 region is CASSLAGASGSTTGELFF. CDR3 nucleotides: TGCGCCAGCAGCTTGGCCGGGGCTAGCGGGAGTACCACCGGGGAGCTGTTTTTT.

This clonotype turned up a few times. The V gene is TRBV4-1, the J gene TRBJ2-3; 15 bases fit TRBD2. With V trimmed by 4 bases and J by 2 bases, 7 bases remained unmatched. The CDR3 loop spans 18 amino acids. Germline values: CDR1 MGHRA, CDR2 YSYEKL. In nucleotides, the CDR3 is TGCGCCAGCAGCCTCGGATGGACTAGCGGGAGGGCCACAGATACGCAGTATTTT. This codes for CASSLGWTSGRATDTQYF.

J is TRBJ2-2 and V is TRBV20-1; 11 bases map to TRBD2. J gave up 5 bases and V 3 bases, and 8 bases lay outside the gene matches. In germline, CDR1 is DFQATT, CDR2 SNEGSKA (reference sequence). The CDR3 runs to 16 residues. This CDR3 is CSASEPRLAGTGELFF. DNA of the CDR3: TGCAGTGCTAGCGAACCCCGACTAGCGGGAACCGGGGAGCTGTTTTTT.

This clonotype was seen just once. The chain recombines TRBV7-9 with TRBJ2-7; no reliable D call. The V end lost 6 bases, the J end lost 0 bases, and 12 bases lay between the germline ends. The CDR3 sequence is 14 residues long. Germline V CDR1 and CDR2: SEHNR, FQNEAQ (reference sequence). This chain's CDR3 is CASRGLDGSYEQYV. In nucleotides, the CDR3 is TGTGCCAGCAGGGGATTGGACGGCTCCTACGAGCAGTACGTC.

This clonotype came up a few times. CDR3 in DNA: TGTGCCACCAGCAGAGGGGGACTAGCGGACAATGAGCAGTTCTTC. It translates to CATSRGGLADNEQFF. The chain is built from TRBV15 and TRBJ2-1; TRBD2 matches at 11 bases. V shed 1 base and J 5 bases; nucleotides not matched to a gene: 1. This CDR3 spans 15 amino acids. Germline-derived CDR1 and CDR2 are LNHNV and YYDKDF (reference sequence).

There are many counts of this clonotype. This chain connects TRBV3-1 to TRBJ2-1, with 9 nucleotides matching TRBD1. This CDR3 is 15 amino acids long. CDR1 is LGHDT, CDR2 YNNKEL, per germline (reference sequence). The V gene end was trimmed by 7 bases and the J gene end by 13 bases; junction bases not matched to a gene: 17. As DNA, the CDR3 is TGTGCCAGCAATTTCCTATCCGGACAGGGGTCGTCACAGTTCTTC. It encodes CASNFLSGQGSSQFF.